This T cell receptor beta chain was sequenced in a study of shared clonotypes between healthy human individuals. Overall study context: Every donor yielded three CD4 naive, three CD4 memory, two CD8 naive and one CD8 memory plate. Overall study results and limits: Non-shared clonotypes had lower generation probabilities than clonotypes shared by all four sorted-subset donors. Some naive CD4 clonotypes, approximately 4.5%, turned up in common across several donors.

Donors included only healthy HIV-negative adults lacking recent acute infections or vaccinations. Some clones are missing from TCRdb's copy, which holds only in-frame ones; the method was immunoSEQ multiplex PCR. Seen here are 2.3 million or so clones, 93% observed once, and the top ten hold 0.39%. On this clone: Its target is unknown.

The CDR3 is made up of 16 amino acids. Trimming cost V 3 bases and J 0 bases, with 12 bases left between them. Germline CDR1 is SNHLY and CDR2 is FYNNEI. This sequence joins TRBV2 and TRBJ1-5; D might be TRBD1 (5 bases). The sequenced sample was naive CD4+ T cells from PBMCs. As for subset: CD45RA+ positively selected. The origin of this receptor is a man between 18 and 35 years old in good health. Some clones in this sample may be carry-over from other donors' samples. CDR3 nucleotides: TGTGCCAGCAGTGAGATGGACACCCTTAGCAATCAGCCCCAGCATTTT. It encodes CASSEMDTLSNQPQHF. Looking up the rest from reference TRBV2 and TRBJ1-5 gives the full variable domain: EPEVTQTPSHQVTQMGQEVILRCVPISNHLYFYWYRQILGQKVEFLVSFYNNEISEKSEIFDDQFSVERPDGSNFTLKIRSTKLEDSAMYFCASSEMDTLSNQPQHFGDGTRLSIL.